These T cell receptor beta chains were read from a single sample in a study of OX40 agonist ivuxolimab in advanced cancers. This table comes from immunoSEQ multiplex PCR, and its TCRdb copy is limited to in-frame clones, with some not included. The repertoire holds around 43,000 clones, 86% seen once, with about 13% in the top ten. The material was CD4+ or CD8+ T cells sorted from blood, obtained in a trial of the OX40 agonist ivuxolimab. The receptors originated from an adult with an advanced solid tumor such as melanoma, head and neck, liver or kidney cancer. CDR3s include the opening cysteine and the closing phenylalanine or tryptophan. D genes are given only for firm matches. The size of a clone is reported for some rows only, either as once, few or many, or as a class for expanded clones.

TRBJ2-7 | TRBV7-7 | NA | NA | CASSFGALGEQYF | TGTGCCAGCAGCTTCGGGGCACTAGGGGAGCAGTACTTC
TRBJ1-2 | TRBV9 | NA | NA | CASSPPGYGYTF | TGTGCCAGCAGCCCTCCAGGCTATGGCTACACCTTC
TRBJ2-7 | TRBV11-2 | NA | TRBD1 | CASSPGTGNYEQYF | TGTGCCAGCAGCCCCGGGACAGGGAACTACGAGCAGTACTTC
TRBJ2-2 | TRBV4-2 | NA | NA | CASSPLKDSRTGELFF | TGTGCCAGCAGCCCCCTTAAGGACTCTCGCACCGGGGAGCTGTTTTTT
TRBJ2-5 | TRBV27 | NA | NA | CASALTVQETQYF | TGTGCCAGCGCTCTGACAGTACAAGAGACCCAGTACTTC
TRBJ2-1 | TRBV9 | NA | TRBD2 | CASSPGISGVHNEQFF | TGTGCCAGCAGCCCCGGTATTAGCGGGGTTCACAATGAGCAGTTCTTC
TRBJ2-7 | TRBV12-5 | NA | NA | CASGLELGYEQYF | TGTGCTAGTGGTTTGGAGTTAGGCTACGAGCAGTACTTC
TRBJ2-1 | TRBV28 | medium-sized | TRBD1 | CASSSTGDEQFF | TGTGCCAGCAGCTCGACAGGGGATGAGCAGTTCTTC
TRBJ2-3 | TRBV13 | NA | NA | CASSSRLGGTQYF | TGTGCCAGCAGCTCCAGACTGGGTGGAACGCAGTATTTT
TRBJ1-5 | TRBV4-1 | NA | NA | CASSRQPRGNQPQHF | TGCGCCAGCAGCCGTCAGCCCAGGGGCAATCAGCCCCAGCATTTT
TRBJ1-3 | TRBV6-5 | NA | NA | CASSAGNTIYF | TGTGCCAGCAGCGCCGGAAACACCATATATTTT
TRBJ2-5 | TRBV6-5 | few | NA | CASSYSGEGYQETQYF | TGTGCCAGCAGTTACTCTGGAGAGGGATACCAAGAGACCCAGTACTTC
TRBJ2-5 | TRBV6-5 | NA | NA | CASSYYGSGGAETQYF | TGTGCCAGCAGTTACTATGGTTCTGGGGGGGCGGAGACCCAGTACTTC
TRBJ2-1 | TRBV11-2 | once | NA | CASSLKVGALSYNEQFF | TGTGCCAGCAGCTTAAAAGTGGGGGCCCTCTCCTACAATGAGCAGTTCTTC
TRBJ2-3 | TRBV27 | NA | TRBD1 | CASSIRDRGTDTQYF | TGTGCCAGCAGTATCCGGGACAGGGGCACAGATACGCAGTATTTT
TRBJ1-2 | TRBV9 | NA | NA | CASSTRTDYSNYGYTF | TGTGCCAGCAGCACCCGGACAGACTATTCTAACTATGGCTACACCTTC
TRBJ2-7 | TRBV6-5 | NA | TRBD1 | CASSYGGTGFYEQYF | TGTGCCAGCAGTTACGGCGGGACAGGGTTTTACGAGCAGTACTTC
TRBJ1-1 | TRBV27 | NA | NA | CASSSGGITEAFF | TGTGCCAGCAGTTCTGGGGGGATCACTGAAGCTTTCTTT
TRBJ1-1 | TRBV10-3 | NA | NA | CAISELKGGMNTEAFF | TGTGCCATCAGTGAGTTGAAGGGGGGGATGAACACTGAAGCTTTCTTT
TRBJ2-1 | TRBV27 | NA | NA | CASRGWGASYEQFF | TGTGCCAGCCGCGGGTGGGGGGCCAGCTATGAGCAGTTCTTC
TRBJ2-6 | TRBV29-1 | NA | NA | CSVALTGANVLTF | TGCAGCGTTGCCCTCACTGGGGCCAACGTCCTGACTTTC
TRBJ2-5 | TRBV11-1 | NA | NA | CASSLAGFPSGETQYF | TGTGCCAGCAGCTTAGCAGGGTTCCCTTCGGGGGAGACCCAGTACTTC
TRBJ2-3 | TRBV9 | NA | NA | CASSVGDRATDTQYF | TGTGCCAGCAGCGTAGGGGATAGAGCGACAGATACGCAGTATTTT
TRBJ1-4 | TRBV15 | NA | NA | CATSSSPLATNEKLFF | TGTGCCACCAGCAGCAGCCCCCTTGCAACTAATGAAAAACTGTTTTTT
TRBJ1-2 | TRBV5-8 | NA | NA | CASSLSGDYGYTF | TGTGCCAGCAGCTTATCGGGGGACTATGGCTACACCTTC
TRBJ2-7 | TRBV10-3 | NA | NA | CASDDGGYEQYF | TGTGCCTCGGACGACGGGGGCTACGAGCAGTACTTC
TRBJ1-3 | TRBV5-1 | NA | TRBD1 | CASSLQYQGGGGNTIYF | TGCGCCAGCAGCTTACAGTATCAGGGGGGCGGTGGAAACACCATATATTTT
TRBJ2-1 | TRBV19 | NA | NA | CATQLQAQGMRVEQFF | TGTGCCACCCAATTGCAGGCGCAGGGGATGCGGGTTGAGCAGTTCTTC
TRBJ1-1 | TRBV2 | medium-sized | TRBD1 | CASIVDRGGTEAFF | TGTGCCAGCATCGTCGACAGGGGAGGCACTGAAGCTTTCTTT
TRBJ2-7 | TRBV2 | once | NA | CASSDILEGQTYEQYF | TGTGCCAGCAGTGATATCTTGGAGGGACAGACCTACGAGCAGTACTTC
TRBJ2-7 | TRBV19 | NA | NA | CASQQATHGVGEQYF | TGTGCCAGCCAACAAGCAACCCATGGGGTCGGCGAGCAGTACTTC
TRBJ2-1 | TRBV4-3 | NA | TRBD2 | CASSQELADNEQFF | TGCGCCAGCAGCCAAGAACTAGCGGACAATGAGCAGTTCTTC
TRBJ2-7 | TRBV5-8 | NA | TRBD1 | CASSMRWGQGYEQYF | TGTGCCAGCAGCATGCGTTGGGGACAGGGCTACGAGCAGTACTTC
TRBJ2-7 | TRBV11-2 | NA | NA | CASSLVPGPAGEQYF | TGTGCCAGCAGCTTAGTACCGGGACCCGCGGGGGAGCAGTACTTC
TRBJ1-1 | TRBV7-9 | NA | NA | CASSLGEGNTEAFF | TGTGCCAGCAGCTTAGGGGAGGGGAACACTGAAGCTTTCTTT
TRBJ2-1 | TRBV6-4 | NA | TRBD2 | CASSVGTSTYNEQFF | TGTGCCAGCAGTGTCGGGACTAGCACTTACAATGAGCAGTTCTTC
TRBJ1-1 | TRBV6-1 | NA | NA | CASSGLYTEAFF | TGTGCCAGCTCTGGCCTCTACACTGAAGCTTTCTTT
TRBJ2-7 | TRBV5-6 | NA | NA | CASSLSSQAQLF | TGTGCCAGCAGCTTGTCGAGCCAGGCCCAACTCTTC
TRBJ1-2 | TRBV7-9 | NA | NA | CASSLWGQIYTF | TGTGCCAGCAGCTTGTGGGGGCAGATCTACACCTTC
TRBJ2-2 | TRBV10-3 | NA | NA | CAIKSGGPGGELFF | TGTGCCATCAAGAGTGGGGGGCCTGGCGGGGAGCTGTTTTTT